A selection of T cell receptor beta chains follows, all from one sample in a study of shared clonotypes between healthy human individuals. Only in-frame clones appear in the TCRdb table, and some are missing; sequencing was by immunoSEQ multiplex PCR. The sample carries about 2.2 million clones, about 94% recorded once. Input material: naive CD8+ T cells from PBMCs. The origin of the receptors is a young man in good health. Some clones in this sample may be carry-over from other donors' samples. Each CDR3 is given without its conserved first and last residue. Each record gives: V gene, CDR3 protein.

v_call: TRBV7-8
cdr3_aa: ASSLGGILSEQY

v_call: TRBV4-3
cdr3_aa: ASSQDRGDRNQPQH

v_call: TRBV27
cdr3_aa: ASSLSVESSYNEQF

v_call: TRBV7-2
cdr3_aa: ASSFGGLGEQY

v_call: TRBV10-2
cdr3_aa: ASRADRGLLRYYNEQF

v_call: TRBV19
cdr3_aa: ASSVGVGNTEAF

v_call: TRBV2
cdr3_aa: ASSEFGHYQAF

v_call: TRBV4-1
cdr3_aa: ASSHLPGQAPYEQY

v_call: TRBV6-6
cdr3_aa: ACKTSGTYEQY

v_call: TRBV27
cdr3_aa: ASRNTGQVYEQY

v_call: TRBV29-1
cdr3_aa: SVKSSGVSSYEQY

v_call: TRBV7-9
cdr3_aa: ASSLDYTIY

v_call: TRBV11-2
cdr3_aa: ASSLGGGSNQPQH

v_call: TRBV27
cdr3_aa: ASSLPGTTGELF

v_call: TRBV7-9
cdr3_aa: ASSAAGGSYEQY

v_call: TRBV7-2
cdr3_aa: ASSFRDGYSNQPQH

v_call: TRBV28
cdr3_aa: ASSRRLAGTTDTQY

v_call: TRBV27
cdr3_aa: ASGRIPNTGELF

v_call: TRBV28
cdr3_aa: ATRDFPYNEQF

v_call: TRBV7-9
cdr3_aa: ASSSAGDSNTGELF

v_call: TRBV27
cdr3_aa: ASSLSNYMGETQY

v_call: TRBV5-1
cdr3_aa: ASNLGDGEAF

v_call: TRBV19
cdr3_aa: ASSTSPGTETYGYT

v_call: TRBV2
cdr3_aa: ASSDSYNEQF

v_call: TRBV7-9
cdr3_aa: ASSFLALFQDSRYEQY

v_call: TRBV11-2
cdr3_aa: ASSLLPVAPEQY

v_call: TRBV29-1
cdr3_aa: SVEGTSGRASYNEQF

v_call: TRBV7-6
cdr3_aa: ASSLGTSGATRDTQY

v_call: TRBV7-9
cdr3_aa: ASSLGQLYEQY

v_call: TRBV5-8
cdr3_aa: ASSLTGQNTEAF

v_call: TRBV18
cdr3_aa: ASSPVGTYEQY

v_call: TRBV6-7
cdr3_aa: ASLGSGAGQF

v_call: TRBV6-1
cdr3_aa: ASSVGWKGETQY

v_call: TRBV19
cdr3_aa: ASSMGYGFYEQY

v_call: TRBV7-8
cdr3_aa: ASSLTGGRSTGELF

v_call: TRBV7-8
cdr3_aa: ASAGIHEQF

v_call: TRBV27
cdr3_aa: ASSTGPGGSNQPQH